This T cell receptor (beta chain) was profiled in a study of T cell responses to AZD1222 COVID-19 vaccine. Findings of the study overall: Donors were chiefly white British, with a greater number of females, and clonal diversity was perhaps underestimated. Only a handful of AZD1222 recipients were seropositive at baseline.

Details on this clone: The target antigen is unknown.

Measured with immunoSEQ multiplex PCR; TCRdb has only the in-frame clones, and not every one. The profile shows around 99,000 clones, 90% to 95% of them singletons. The TCR sequence derives from an adult in good health. The sequencing here drew on peripheral blood, taken on day 0 of AZD1222 vaccination.

As DNA, the CDR3 is TGTGCCAGCAGCTCCCGAGGGGGGAGGGAGACCCAGTACTTC. Amino acid sequence: CASSSRGGRETQYF. The chain joins TRBV5-6 to TRBJ2-5; D possibly matches TRBD1 or TRBD2 (6 bases each). Per germline, CDR1 SGHDT and CDR2 YYEEEE. CDR3 size: 14 residues. Deletions cut 3 bases from V and 5 bases from J, with 14 bases between.